This T cell receptor (beta chain) was sequenced for a study of T cells in Graves' hyperthyroidism and ophthalmopathy. V lost 0 bases, J lost 9 bases, and 15 bases lay in between. CDR3 size: 15 residues. Germline values: CDR1 SEHNR, CDR2 FQNEAQ (reference sequence). This clonotype has a handful of counts. Its antigen is not known. Duration under 3 months, a NOSPECS grade of at least 4, and a Clinical Activity Score of at least 3 characterized the ophthalmopathy patients. Amplified TCR beta CDR3 regions came from RNA transcripts. The study used the HTBI primer set for a first-round RT-PCR of the TCR CDR3. MiXCR, run by TCRdb on the multiplex PCR reads, gives a single entry per CDR3 protein. The sample gives approximately 380,000 distinct CDR3 sequences, about an eighth of which show up once; over 25% is in the top ten. Study-wide findings and caveats: From stable hyperthyroidism, ophthalmopathy was set apart by a 13 V-J model.

This sequence originates from a man over 45 with Graves' ophthalmopathy. The V call is TRBV7-9, the J call TRBJ2-1; the D gene is possibly TRBD2 (6 bases). Sample: blood. The CDR3 DNA follows: TGTGCCAGCAGCTTAGCGGGGATGGGAGGTGGTGAGCAGTTCTTC. Its protein product is CASSLAGMGGGEQFF.